The rows below give T cell receptor beta chains drawn from one sample of a study of blood T cell repertoires in COVID-19. Data came from immunoSEQ multiplex PCR; TCRdb stores just in-frame clones and leaves some out. This table has roughly 120,000 clones, around nine tenths appearing once. The sample was peripheral blood. The receptors derive from a man in his forties with acute or convalescent COVID-19. Both conserved end residues are part of each CDR3. The order of the fields is V gene, clone size, D gene, J gene, CDR3 protein, CDR3 DNA. A D gene is named only where the DNA matches it firmly. The size entry is marked missing in some rows and otherwise reads once, few, many or a size class.

>TRBV30|-|-|TRBJ1-1
CAWTKTRSDQIAFF
TGTGCCTGGACCAAGACACGAAGTGATCAAATAGCTTTCTTT
>TRBV3-1/TRBV3-2|few|-|TRBJ2-3
CASSEDGVGTDTQYF
TGTGCCAGCAGCGAAGACGGGGTGGGCACAGATACGCAGTATTTT
>TRBV7-9|-|TRBD1|TRBJ2-7
CASSPGQGNEQYF
TGTGCCAGCAGCCCGGGACAGGGTAACGAGCAGTACTTC
>TRBV19|-|-|TRBJ1-6
CASSEESRESNSPLHF
TGTGCCAGTAGTGAGGAATCCAGGGAATCTAATTCACCCCTCCACTTT
>TRBV19|-|TRBD1|TRBJ1-2
CASDETGAAVPDGYTF
TGTGCCAGCGACGAGACAGGGGCGGCTGTCCCCGATGGCTACACCTTC
>TRBV5-1|-|TRBD1|TRBJ1-5
CASSSTGGNQPQHF
TGCGCCAGCAGCTCGACAGGGGGCAATCAGCCCCAGCATTTT
>TRBV19|-|TRBD1|TRBJ1-2
CASSTRGNGYTF
TGTGCCAGTAGTACCAGGGGGAATGGCTACACCTTC
>TRBV20-1|-|-|TRBJ2-7
CSARDLVEQYF
TGCAGTGCTAGAGATCTAGTCGAGCAGTACTTC
>TRBV30|-|-|TRBJ2-2
CAWSGNRKDTGELFF
TGTGCCTGGAGTGGTAACAGGAAGGACACCGGGGAGCTGTTTTTT
>TRBV30|-|TRBD1|TRBJ1-4
CAWSVRQRTGGLRWNEKLFF
TGTGCCTGGAGTGTACGTCAGAGGACAGGGGGATTGAGGTGGAATGAAAAACTGTTTTTT
>TRBV4-2|-|TRBD1|TRBJ1-2
CASSQGTGVLGSYTF
TGTGCCAGCAGCCAGGGGACAGGAGTATTGGGGAGCTACACCTTC
>TRBV7-6|-|TRBD1|TRBJ2-3
CASSLRGTGTDTQYF
TGTGCCAGCAGCTTACGTGGGACAGGCACAGATACGCAGTATTTT
>TRBV5-5|-|-|TRBJ1-5
CASSLTDGGVRQPQHF
TGTGCCAGCAGCTTAACCGACGGGGGAGTGAGGCAGCCCCAGCATTTT
>TRBV19|-|-|TRBJ1-1
CASSSRVNTEAFF
TGTGCCAGTAGTAGCAGGGTGAACACTGAAGCTTTCTTT
>TRBV3-1/TRBV3-2|-|-|TRBJ1-1
CASQVRGMNTEAFF
TGTGCCAGTCAGGTAAGAGGGATGAACACTGAAGCTTTCTTT
>TRBV6-1|-|-|TRBJ1-5
CASSEAQGINQPQHF
TGTGCCAGCAGTGAGGCCCAGGGTATAAACCAGCCCCAGCATTTT
>TRBV19|-|TRBD1|TRBJ1-2
CASSMQGGEGYTF
TGTGCCAGTAGTATGCAAGGGGGCGAAGGCTACACCTTC
>TRBV9|-|TRBD1|TRBJ1-2
CASSPGQGDGYTF
TGTGCCAGCAGCCCTGGACAGGGGGATGGCTACACCTTC
>TRBV7-2|-|-|TRBJ1-1
CASSPSSRNTEAFF
TGTGCCAGCAGCCCGTCTTCCAGGAATACTGAAGCTTTCTTT
>TRBV5-1|once|-|TRBJ1-1
CASDTDQNTEAFF
TGCGCCAGCGACACAGACCAGAACACTGAAGCTTTCTTT
>TRBV6-4|once|TRBD2|TRBJ2-1
CASSGDSGGPYNEQFF
TGTGCCAGCAGTGGGGATAGCGGGGGACCCTACAATGAGCAGTTCTTC
>TRBV18|few|-|TRBJ2-2
CASSRGDDTGELFF
TGTGCCAGCTCACGCGGCGATGACACCGGGGAGCTGTTTTTT